This entry describes one T cell receptor beta chain. Source study methods: Reference gene primer amplification in the assay estimated nucleated cell counts. Here immunoSEQ multiplex PCR was the method, and the copy in TCRdb shows in-frame clones only, minus some. V and J calls and clone size follow that table, whereas D and trimming were derived from the DNA. The data contain about 210,000 clones, 80% of them singletons. The sample is drawn from a study of blood T cell repertoires in COVID-19. Looking at the study overall: Material from acute and convalescent COVID-19 was sourced from the United States, Italy and Spain. T cells, B-cell-depleted T cells, or PBMCs provided the cDNA or gDNA that served as material.

The CDR3 totals 14 residues. Germline CDR1 PRHDT, CDR2 FYEKMQ (reference sequence). The J segment lost 15 bases and the V segment lost 0 bases, leaving 10 bases of the junction unmatched. This TCR derives from a man between 60 and 70 years old with acute or convalescent COVID-19. The chain links TRBV13 to TRBJ2-1; 8 bases are shared with TRBD2. The sample was peripheral blood. The CDR3 reads CASSLGTSASPTFF. In nucleotides, the CDR3 is TGTGCCAGCAGCTTAGGGACTAGCGCGAGCCCAACGTTCTTC.